This entry lists 9 T cell receptor beta chains sequenced from one sample in a study of CD8+CD57+ T cells in acquired aplastic anemia. CDR3 and TCR beta VDJ profiling relied on genomic DNA as the template. Using its own MiXCR run on the reads, TCRdb lists one record per CDR3 protein. The sample carries 400,000 to 450,000 distinct CDR3 sequences, under 80% recorded once. Sequences were obtained from sorted CD4+, CD8+, or CD8+CD57+ T cells (not recorded which) from PBMCs. These receptors were obtained from a human donor in good health, serving as a control.

The chain combines TRBV7-9 with TRBJ1-5; D is ambiguous. This CDR3 has 15 amino acids. Germline CDR1 SEHNR, CDR2 FQNEAQ (reference sequence). The V end was cut by 11 bases, the J end by 16 bases, with 33 bases between. The CDR3 DNA follows: TGTGCCGCCGGCCTGACGACCGGGCCGGGCACCAGGCTCCATTTT. Translation gives CAAGLTTGPGTRLHF.

Note on this clonotype: This clone may be a read error of a much larger clone one base away. This sequence joins TRBV4-2 and TRBJ2-3; D perhaps matches TRBD2 (6 bases). Trimming took 0 bases from V and 4 from J, leaving 11 bases between them. CDR1 and CDR2 from the germline V gene are LGHNA and YNFKEQ. This CDR3 is built from 15 residues. In nucleotides, the CDR3 is TGTGCCAGCAGCCAAGAAGCGGGCGGCGCAGATACGCAGTATTTT. It yields the protein CASSQEAGGADTQYF.

About this clonotype itself: Likely a read error: the CDR3 ends without its conserved phenylalanine or tryptophan. The J gene is TRBJ2-7, the V gene TRBV2; D is perhaps TRBD1 (6 bases). The CDR3 extends over 13 amino acids. Germline V CDR1 and CDR2: SNHLY, FYNNEI. The CDR3: CASSPEQGYAQYY. CDR3 nucleotides: TGTGCCAGCAGCCCGGAACAGGGTTACGCGCAGTACTAC.

The table lists this clonotype with many counts. CDR3: CASSQILGSRWMDGYTF. The CDR3 coding sequence is TGCGCCAGCAGCCAAATCCTGGGGAGCAGGTGGATGGATGGCTACACCTTC. This chain joins TRBV4-1 and TRBJ1-2; no reliable D call. Per the germline V gene, CDR1 is MGHRA and CDR2 is YSYEKL. The V gene lost 2 bases and the J gene lost 6 bases, with 22 bases spanning the gap. The CDR3 length is 17 residues.

Points on this clonotype: A read error is likely, as this CDR3 ends without the conserved phenylalanine or tryptophan. The DNA is left out, because the CDR3 cannot be placed on it with certainty; the CDR3 is given as TCRdb lists it. The chain couples TRBV19 to TRBJ2-3; the DNA was not used to check the table's D call, TRBD1. Per germline, CDR1 LNHDA and CDR2 SQIVND (reference sequence). A total of 15 residues make up the CDR3, ends included. CDR3 region: CASSIHRWSGYTFGL.

The rearrangement joins TRBV7-2 to TRBJ2-7; 8 nucleotides agree with TRBD2. The CDR3 consists of 16 residues. V was pared by 5 bases and J by 5 bases, with 14 bases of the junction left unmatched. CDR1 is SGHTA and CDR2 is FQGNSA in the germline V gene. CDR3 sequence reads: CASSVDSGATLDEQYF. The CDR3 nucleotides read TGTGCCAGCAGCGTAGATAGCGGGGCGACCTTGGACGAGCAGTACTTC.

DNA of the CDR3: TGTGCCAGCCCCGACGTGCCGGCGCTCTACGAGCAGTACTTC. Translating gives CASPDVPALYEQYF. The J gene is TRBJ2-7, the V gene TRBV9; D not resolved. Trimming pared 7 bases from V and 3 bases from J, leaving 17 bases between. The germline V gene has CDR1 SGDLS and CDR2 YYNGEE. CDR3 size: 14 residues.

Points on this clonotype: The CDR3 does not close with the conserved phenylalanine or tryptophan, likely indicating a read error. The DNA is omitted, as the CDR3 cannot be located on it reliably, and the CDR3 follows TCRdb's listing. The chain has TRBV19 and TRBJ2-1; the table calls TRBD1, which could not be checked here. The CDR3 is 14 amino acids in total, end residues counted. The germline V gene has CDR1 LNHDA and CDR2 SQIVND (reference sequence). The CDR3 sequence is CASSQDTGTNQPLH.

This clonotype occurred many times. CDR3 nucleotide sequence: TGCGCCAGCAGCCAAGGGTGGGCGGGGTCGAACACCGGGGAGCTGTTTTTT. Amino acid sequence: CASSQGWAGSNTGELFF. The chain employs TRBV4-3 and TRBJ2-2; D is perhaps TRBD2 (6 bases). V was pared by 1 base and J by 0 bases, with 12 bases between. CDR3 length: 17 residues. Germline values: CDR1 LGHNA, CDR2 YSLEER.